Each of the 11 T cell receptor beta chains below was sequenced from the same sample in a study of regulatory T cells in long-lasting Graves disease. Time point specified: newly diagnosed GD, antithyroid drugs for less than 3 months. Preparation of the TCR library used RNA extracted from PBMCs. TCR beta libraries were built with iRepertoire HTBI primers and Arm-PCR of CDR3 regions. Using its own MiXCR run on the multiplex PCR reads, TCRdb lists one record per CDR3 protein. The table shows 420,000 or so distinct CDR3 sequences, with about 16% occurring only once. The same data also contributed to another study, on T cells in Graves' hyperthyroidism and ophthalmopathy.

Material: peripheral blood mononuclear cells (PBMCs), obtained at new diagnosis, from a patient treated with antithyroid drugs. These receptors originate from a woman between 18 and 29 years old with Graves disease.

The sample holds many counts of this clonotype. V usage is TRBV10-3 and J usage is TRBJ1-2, with D perhaps matching TRBD1 (5 bases). Germline V gene sequence: CDR1 ENHRY, CDR2 SYGVKD. This CDR3 contains 13 residues. The V end was cut by 11 bases, the J end by 6 bases, with 19 bases between. The CDR3 spells CAVGSRGEDGYTF. As DNA, the CDR3 is TGTGCCGTTGGGAGTAGGGGAGAGGATGGCTACACCTTC.

Ten or more counts support this clonotype. The chain uses TRBV7-2 and TRBJ2-1, with TRBD2 matching 7 bases. V dropped 7 bases and J dropped 5; count of bases not matched to a gene: 11. The CDR3 spans 15 residues. Germline V CDR1 and CDR2: SGHTA, FQGNSA. The DNA for the CDR3 is TGTGCCAGCAACCCACAGCGGGGACTAAACAATGAGCAGTTCTTC. It is translated as CASNPQRGLNNEQFF.

In its sample, this clonotype was seen many times. V and J are TRBV27 and TRBJ2-7, with D perhaps TRBD2 (7 bases). Germline CDR1 reads MNHEY; CDR2 reads SMNVEV (reference sequence). The CDR3 loop spans 16 amino acids. V gave up 0 bases and J gave up 4 bases, with 16 bases separating them. CDR3 coding DNA: TGTGCCAGCAGTTTATCGGTGGGCGGGGGCAGGTACGAGCAGTACTTC. Protein: CASSLSVGGGRYEQYF.

This clonotype was counted ten times or more. The chain is built from TRBV3-1 and TRBJ2-5, with TRBD2 identical over 7 bases. With V trimmed by 6 bases and J by 6 bases, 13 bases remained unmatched. CDR3 length: 15 residues. Per germline, CDR1 LGHDT and CDR2 YNNKEL (reference sequence). CDR3 nucleotide sequence: TGTGCCAGCAGACCCCACGGACTAGTCATGCAGACCCAGTACTTC. Amino acids: CASRPHGLVMQTQYF.

This clonotype was detected only a few times. The chain links TRBV20-1 to TRBJ2-2; tentative D call: TRBD1 (6 bases). Germline assignment: CDR1 DFQATT and CDR2 SNEGSKA (reference sequence). Trimming removed 4 bases from V and 1 base from J, with 7 bases in between. This CDR3 comprises 13 residues. The CDR3 protein is CSAKGQNTGELFF. CDR3 DNA: TGCAGTGCTAAGGGACAGAACACCGGGGAGCTGTTTTTT.

As concerns this clonotype: Just one base apart from a much larger clone, this may be a read error. This is likely a read error, given that the CDR3 carries no conserved phenylalanine or tryptophan at its end. CDR3 amino acids: CSPRTPGGQETQYS. The CDR3 DNA reads as TGCAGTCCCAGGACACCCGGAGGTCAAGAGACCCAGTACTCC. The rearrangement joins TRBV20-1 to TRBJ2-5; either TRBD1 or TRBD2 may fit D (5 bases each). The CDR3 is made up of 14 amino acids. The V and J ends lost 8 bases and 2 bases respectively, with 18 bases between them. Germline assignment: CDR1 DFQATT and CDR2 SNEGSKA (reference sequence).

The CDR3 DNA sequence: TGCGCCAGCAGCCAAACCCCCACAGCGGACGTCTACGAGCAGTACTTC. This encodes CASSQTPTADVYEQYF. The rearrangement joins TRBV4-1 to TRBJ2-7; tentative D call: TRBD2 (5 bases). From germline, CDR1 is MGHRA and CDR2 YSYEKL. V shed 2 bases and J shed 3 bases, with 17 bases lying between them. The CDR3 runs 16 residues.

The chain uses TRBV3-1 and TRBJ2-1; tentative D call: TRBD2 (5 bases). CDR1 LGHDT and CDR2 YNNKEL come from the germline V gene (reference sequence). The CDR3 spans 18 residues. The germline V and J ends were trimmed by 3 bases and 0 bases, with 18 bases remaining between them. CDR3: CASSQGARSGTSYNEQFF. DNA of the CDR3: TGTGCCAGCAGCCAGGGAGCCCGGTCAGGTACCTCCTACAATGAGCAGTTCTTC.

Many counts were recorded for this clonotype. The chain combines TRBV27 with TRBJ2-5; D might be TRBD1 (5 bases). V gave up 1 base and J gave up 5 bases, with 11 bases separating them. The CDR3 is made up of 14 amino acids. In germline, CDR1 is MNHEY, CDR2 SMNVEV (reference sequence). CDR3 nucleotide sequence: TGTGCCAGCAGTTTATTAGTTCCAGGGGAGACCCAGTACTTC. Its protein product is CASSLLVPGETQYF.

The CDR3 region is CASSMSGETRNEQYF. The CDR3 DNA reads TGTGCCAGTAGTATGAGTGGGGAGACGAGGAACGAGCAGTACTTC. The rearrangement links TRBV19 to TRBJ2-7, with D tentatively TRBD2 (5 bases). V shed 3 bases and J shed 5 bases, with 17 bases lying between them. Germline CDR1 LNHDA, CDR2 SQIVND (reference sequence). The CDR3 consists of 15 residues.

This clonotype was seen ten or more times. The chain carries TRBV11-2 and TRBJ2-3; 10 bases match TRBD2. This CDR3 comprises 16 residues. V gave up 1 base and J gave up 6 bases; unmatched junction bases: 7. Germline V gene data show CDR1 as SGHAT and CDR2 as FQNNGV. The CDR3 bases are TGTGCCAGCAGCTTAGTAGCGGGGGGCGCGGTTGATACGCAGTATTTT. Amino acid sequence: CASSLVAGGAVDTQYF.